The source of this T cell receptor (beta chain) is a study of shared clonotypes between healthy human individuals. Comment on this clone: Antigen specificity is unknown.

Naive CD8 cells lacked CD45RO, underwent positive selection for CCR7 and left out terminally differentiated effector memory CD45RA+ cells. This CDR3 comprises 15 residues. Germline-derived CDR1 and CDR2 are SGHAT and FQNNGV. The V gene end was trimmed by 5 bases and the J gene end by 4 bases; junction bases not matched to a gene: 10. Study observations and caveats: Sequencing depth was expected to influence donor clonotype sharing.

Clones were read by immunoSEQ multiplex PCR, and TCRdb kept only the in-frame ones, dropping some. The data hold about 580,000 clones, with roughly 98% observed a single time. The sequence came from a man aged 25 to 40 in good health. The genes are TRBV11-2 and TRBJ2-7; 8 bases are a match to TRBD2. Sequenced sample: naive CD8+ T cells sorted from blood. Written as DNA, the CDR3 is TGTGCCAGCAGCCCCGGGGGCAGCGGGAGTTACGAGCAGTACTTC. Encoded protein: CASSPGGSGSYEQYF.